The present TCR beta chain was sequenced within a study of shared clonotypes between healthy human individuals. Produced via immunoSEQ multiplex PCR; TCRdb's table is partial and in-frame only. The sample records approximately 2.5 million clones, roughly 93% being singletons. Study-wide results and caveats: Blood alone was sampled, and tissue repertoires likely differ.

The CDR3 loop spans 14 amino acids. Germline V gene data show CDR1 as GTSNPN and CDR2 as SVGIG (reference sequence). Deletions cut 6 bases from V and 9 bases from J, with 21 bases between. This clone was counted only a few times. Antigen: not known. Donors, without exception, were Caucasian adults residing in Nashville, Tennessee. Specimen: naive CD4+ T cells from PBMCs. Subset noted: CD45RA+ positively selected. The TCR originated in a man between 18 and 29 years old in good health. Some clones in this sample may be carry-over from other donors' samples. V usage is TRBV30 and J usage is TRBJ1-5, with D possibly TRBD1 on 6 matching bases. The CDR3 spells CACSTGGWESPQHF. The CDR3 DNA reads TGTGCCTGTTCGACAGGAGGGTGGGAATCGCCCCAGCATTTT.